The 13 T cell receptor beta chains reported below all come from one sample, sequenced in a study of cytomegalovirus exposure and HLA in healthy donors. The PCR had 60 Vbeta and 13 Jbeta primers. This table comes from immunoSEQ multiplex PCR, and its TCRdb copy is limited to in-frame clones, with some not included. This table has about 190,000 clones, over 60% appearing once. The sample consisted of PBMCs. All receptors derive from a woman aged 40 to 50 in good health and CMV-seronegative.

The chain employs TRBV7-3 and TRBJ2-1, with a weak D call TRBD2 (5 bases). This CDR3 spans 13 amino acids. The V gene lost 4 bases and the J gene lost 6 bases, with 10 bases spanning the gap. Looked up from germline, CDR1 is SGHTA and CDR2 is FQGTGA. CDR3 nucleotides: TGTGCCAGCAGCTCAAGGGCGGGCAATGAGCAGTTCTTC. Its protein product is CASSSRAGNEQFF. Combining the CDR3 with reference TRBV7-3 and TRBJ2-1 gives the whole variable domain GAGVSQTPSNKVTEKGKYVELRCDPISGHTALYWYRQSLGQGPEFLIYFQGTGAADDSGLPNDRFFAVRPEGSVSTLKIQRTERGDSAVYLCASSSRAGNEQFFGPGTRLTVL.

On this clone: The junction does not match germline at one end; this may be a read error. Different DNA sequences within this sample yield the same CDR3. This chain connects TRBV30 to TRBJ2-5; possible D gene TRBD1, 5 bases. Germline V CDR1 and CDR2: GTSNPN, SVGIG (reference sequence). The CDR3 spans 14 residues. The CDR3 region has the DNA TGTGCCTGGAGTGTGACCAGGGTTCAAGAGACCCAATACTTC. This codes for CAWSVTRVQETQYF.

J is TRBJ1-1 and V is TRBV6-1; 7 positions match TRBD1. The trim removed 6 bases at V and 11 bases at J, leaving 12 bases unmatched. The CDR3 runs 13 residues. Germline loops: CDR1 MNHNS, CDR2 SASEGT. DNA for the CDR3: TGTGCCAGCAGAGACAGGGAATCCGTGTGGGCTTTCTTT. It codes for CASRDRESVWAFF.

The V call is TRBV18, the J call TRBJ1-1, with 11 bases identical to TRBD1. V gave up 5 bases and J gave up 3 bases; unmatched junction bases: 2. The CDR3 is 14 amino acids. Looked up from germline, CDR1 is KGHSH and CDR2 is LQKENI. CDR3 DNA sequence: TGTGCCAGCTCATGGGACAGGGGGTACACTGAAGCTTTCTTT. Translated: CASSWDRGYTEAFF. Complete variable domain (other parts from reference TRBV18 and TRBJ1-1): NAGVMQNPRHLVRRRGQEARLRCSPMKGHSHVYWYRQLPEEGLKFMVYLQKENIIDESGMPKERFSAEFPKEGPSILRIQQVVRGDSAAYFCASSWDRGYTEAFFGQGTRLTVV.

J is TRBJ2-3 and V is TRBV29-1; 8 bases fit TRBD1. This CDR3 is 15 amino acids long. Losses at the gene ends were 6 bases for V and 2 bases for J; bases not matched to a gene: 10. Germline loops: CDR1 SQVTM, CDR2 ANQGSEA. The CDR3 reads CSVGQGTTHTDTQYF. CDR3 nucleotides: TGCAGCGTAGGACAGGGTACGACACACACAGATACGCAGTATTTT.

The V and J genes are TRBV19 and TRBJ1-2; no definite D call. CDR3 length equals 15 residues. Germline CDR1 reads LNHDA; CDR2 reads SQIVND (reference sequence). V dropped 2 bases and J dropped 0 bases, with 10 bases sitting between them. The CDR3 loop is CASSISTAANYGYTF. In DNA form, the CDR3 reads TGTGCCAGTAGTATAAGTACAGCTGCTAACTATGGCTACACCTTC.

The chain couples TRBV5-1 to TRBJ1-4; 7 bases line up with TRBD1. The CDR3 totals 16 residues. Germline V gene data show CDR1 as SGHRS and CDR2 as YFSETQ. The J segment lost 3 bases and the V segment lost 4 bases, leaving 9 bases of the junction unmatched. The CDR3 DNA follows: TGCGCCAGCAGCACTGGGACAGTTGATCCTAATGAAAAACTGTTTTTT. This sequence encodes CASSTGTVDPNEKLFF.

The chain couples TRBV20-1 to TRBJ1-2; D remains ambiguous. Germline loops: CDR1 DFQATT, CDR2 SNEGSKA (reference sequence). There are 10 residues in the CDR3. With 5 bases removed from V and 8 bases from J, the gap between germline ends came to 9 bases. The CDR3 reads CSARRSGYTF. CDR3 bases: TGCAGTGCTCGGAGGTCGGGCTACACCTTC.

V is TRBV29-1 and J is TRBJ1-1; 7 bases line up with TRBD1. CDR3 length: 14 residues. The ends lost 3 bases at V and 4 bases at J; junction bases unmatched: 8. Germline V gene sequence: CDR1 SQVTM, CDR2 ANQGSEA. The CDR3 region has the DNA TGCAGCGTTGAGGGACAGACGAAGGGCACTGAAGCTTTCTTT. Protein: CSVEGQTKGTEAFF.

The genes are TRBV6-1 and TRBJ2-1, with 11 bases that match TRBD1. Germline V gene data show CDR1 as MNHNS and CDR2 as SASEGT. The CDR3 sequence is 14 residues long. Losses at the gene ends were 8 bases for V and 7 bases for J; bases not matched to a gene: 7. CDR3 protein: CASSRDRGINEQFF. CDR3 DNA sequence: TGTGCCAGCTCCCGGGACAGGGGGATTAATGAGCAGTTCTTC.

The CDR3: CASNREGGWYF. The CDR3 region has the DNA TGTGCCAGCAATCGGGAGGGCGGTTGGTATTTT. The chain is built from TRBV6-6 and TRBJ2-3; 8 bases align to TRBD2. J gave up 14 bases and V 7 bases, and 8 bases lay outside the gene matches. The CDR3 length is 11 residues. CDR1 is MNHNY and CDR2 is SVGAGI in the germline V gene (reference sequence).

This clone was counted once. In DNA, the CDR3 is TGTGCCAGCAGCTTAGTCGCGGCTAGCGGGATTTATGAGCAGTTCTTC. Its protein product is CASSLVAASGIYEQFF. J is TRBJ2-1 and V is TRBV11-3; 9 bases line up with TRBD2. CDR3 size: 16 residues. The V gene end was trimmed by 1 base and the J gene end by 8 bases; junction bases not matched to a gene: 9. Germline-derived CDR1 and CDR2 are SGHNT and YENEEA.

The CDR3 DNA reads TGTGCCAGCAGGGACGCCGGGGTCCACGCCTCCTACGAGCAGTACGTC. It specifies CASRDAGVHASYEQYV. This chain joins TRBV5-4 and TRBJ2-7; D might be TRBD2 (5 bases). The germline V and J ends were trimmed by 5 bases and 0 bases, with 18 bases remaining between them. Germline lookup yields CDR1 SGHNT and CDR2 YYREEE (reference sequence). This CDR3 has 16 residues.